This TCR beta chain comes out of a study of control samples from healthy donors and cancer patients. Here immunoSEQ multiplex PCR was the method, and the copy in TCRdb shows in-frame clones only, minus some. The data show about 34,000 clones, about 86% seen once. This clone was observed a single time. The CDR3 sequence is 15 residues long. This chain connects TRBV21-1 to TRBJ2-5. TRBV21-1 has pseudogene status. Sequencing was done on a sample of PBMCs. The clonotype comes from a woman between 40 and 50 years old with lung cancer. CDR3 nucleotide sequence: TGTGCCAGCAGCAGAGTCGGTTGTAAGGGAGAGACCCAGTACTTC. Translating gives CASSRVGCKGETQYF.